This TCR beta chain stems from a study of T cell repertoires and Cas9 in healthy adults. Study-wide context: Characterization of SpCas9-reactive CD4 and CD8 T cells covered multi-effector potency, cytotoxicity and lineage.

Points from the study as a whole: Reportedly, SpCas9-reactive effector T cell proliferation and function were mitigated by SpCas9-reactive Tregs in vitro.

Here immunoSEQ multiplex PCR was the method, and the copy in TCRdb shows in-frame clones only, minus some. The data show about 22,000 clones, 75% to 95% seen once. Note on this clone: Its antigen is not known.

The CDR3 runs to 15 residues. The sequenced sample consisted of CD4+ effector T cells (CD127+, CD25-, CD137-, CD154-) from PBMCs; culture status not recorded. The rearrangement links TRBV12-1 to TRBJ1-6. TRBV12-1 is deemed a pseudogene. The TCR comes from a human donor in good health. The CDR3 loop reads CAGGAGSSYNSPLHF. For the CDR3, the DNA is TGTGCCGGCGGGGCAGGTTCATCCTATAATTCACCCCTCCACTTT.